One sample yielded the 9 T cell receptor beta chains listed below, sequenced in a study of blood T cell repertoires in COVID-19. Some clones are missing from TCRdb's copy, which holds only in-frame ones; the method was immunoSEQ multiplex PCR. The table lists a few hundred thousand clones, 83% of them singletons. The sample was peripheral blood. These receptors were collected from a man aged 55 to 69 who had recovered from COVID-19.

This clone has just one count. This chain joins TRBV7-2 and TRBJ2-6; 9 bases line up with TRBD1. The J segment lost 3 bases and the V segment lost 5 bases, leaving 11 bases of the junction unmatched. Germline assignment: CDR1 SGHTA and CDR2 FQGNSA. The CDR3 extends over 18 amino acids. CDR3 in amino acids: CASSIKTGGRYGANVLTF. DNA of the CDR3: TGTGCCAGCAGCATTAAGACAGGGGGAAGGTATGGGGCCAACGTCCTGACTTTC.

This clone was detected only a few times. The genes are TRBV7-2 and TRBJ1-1, with 8 bases identical to TRBD1. The CDR3 contains 15 residues. Germline V lookup: CDR1 SGHTA, CDR2 FQGNSA. With 4 bases clipped from V and 4 bases from J, the junction kept 8 bases outside the gene matches. The chain's CDR3 is CASSSTGASGTEAFF. CDR3 bases: TGTGCCAGCAGCTCGACAGGGGCCTCGGGCACTGAAGCTTTCTTT.

DNA of the CDR3: TGTGCCAGCAGCACAGGGTCCGGGGCCAACGTCCTGACTTTC. Translated: CASSTGSGANVLTF. The chain has TRBV7-3 and TRBJ2-6, with a weak D call TRBD1 (6 bases). The CDR3 totals 14 residues. Germline V gives CDR1 SGHTA, CDR2 FQGTGA. V gave up 5 bases and J gave up 4 bases, with 9 bases separating them.

The J gene is TRBJ2-1, the V gene TRBV5-4, with a weak D call TRBD1 (7 bases). Between the trimmed V and J ends, which lost 5 bases and 6 bases, there was a span of 15 bases. In germline, CDR1 is SGHNT, CDR2 YYREEE (reference sequence). The CDR3 spans 14 residues. In DNA, the CDR3 is TGTGCCAGCAGTAGACAGGGAGGATTCAATGAGCAGTTCTTC. Amino acids: CASSRQGGFNEQFF.

This chain uses TRBV30 with TRBJ2-5; 8 nucleotides match TRBD2. CDR3 length: 14 amino acids. Germline V gene lookup returns CDR1 GTSNPN and CDR2 SVGIG (reference sequence). The junction had 7 bases not matched to a gene; V was cut back by 2 bases and J by 5 bases. The CDR3 region has the DNA TGTGCCTGGAGTCGGGGGGGGACGGCGGAGACCCAGTACTTC. Translated: CAWSRGGTAETQYF.

V and J are TRBV3-1 (or the pseudogene TRBV3-2) and TRBJ2-1; TRBD1 matches 9 bases. Germline CDR1 reads LGHDT; CDR2 reads YNNKEL (reference sequence). The V and J ends lost 2 bases and 1 base, in that order; junction bases with no gene match: 3. The CDR3 has 16 amino acids. The CDR3 loop reads CASSQTTGGSYNEQFF. The CDR3, as DNA: TGTGCCAGCAGCCAAACGACAGGGGGGTCCTACAATGAGCAGTTCTTC.

The genes are TRBV27 and TRBJ2-7, with TRBD1 identical over 11 bases. CDR1 MNHEY and CDR2 SMNVEV come from the germline V gene (reference sequence). V was pared by 5 bases and J by 7 bases, with 10 bases of the junction left unmatched. The CDR3 loop spans 15 amino acids. In DNA form, the CDR3 reads TGTGCCAGCAGTCGAGGGACAGGGGGATGGGGGGAGCAGTACTTC. It is translated as CASSRGTGGWGEQYF.

This clone turned up a few times. The rearrangement uses TRBV9 and TRBJ2-1; 9 bases are shared with TRBD2. V lost 1 base to trimming and J lost 0 bases; unmatched junction nucleotides: 5. This CDR3 is 17 amino acids long. Germline CDR1 SGDLS, CDR2 YYNGEE. The CDR3 is CASSVTSGHSSYNEQFF. CDR3 DNA: TGTGCCAGCAGCGTAACTAGCGGGCATAGCTCCTACAATGAGCAGTTCTTC.

The rearrangement uses TRBV18 and TRBJ1-3; 7 positions match TRBD1. The V gene end was trimmed by 3 bases and the J gene end by 5 bases; junction bases not matched to a gene: 10. The CDR3 runs 16 residues. The germline CDR1 and CDR2 sequences are KGHSH and LQKENI. CDR3 nucleotides: TGTGCCAGCTCACCTCCGGGACAGCGGGCAAGAAACACCATATATTTT. The encoded protein is CASSPPGQRARNTIYF.